The present entry profiles one T cell receptor beta chain with its context. Germline V lookup: CDR1 SGHTA, CDR2 FQGNSA. The CDR3 runs 14 residues. The record originates from a study of cytomegalovirus exposure and HLA in healthy donors. Study summary: There were 300 to 400 genotyped donors. Of these, about 86% fell in the genetic ancestry cluster associated with self-reported Caucasian donors.

The PCR employed 60 Vbeta primers together with 13 Jbeta primers. Authors' analysis steps: In a later analysis, the count reached about 80 million unique TCR beta chains, with approximately 10 million shared. Measured with immunoSEQ multiplex PCR; TCRdb has only the in-frame clones, and not every one. For V, J and clone size, that table is used; D and trimming come from the DNA. The repertoire includes roughly 70,000 clones, under 80% of them detected once, and approximately 15% sits in the top ten. This clonotype originated in a male donor in good health and CMV-seropositive. Sequenced material: PBMCs. The rearrangement links TRBV7-2 to TRBJ2-5, with 9 nucleotides matching TRBD1. The assigned J gene may be wrong: the sequence end matches TRBJ2-7 better. Here the CDR3 reads CASSLGQGAYEQYF. The CDR3 DNA reads as TGTGCCAGCAGCTTAGGACAGGGGGCCTACGAGCAGTACTTC.